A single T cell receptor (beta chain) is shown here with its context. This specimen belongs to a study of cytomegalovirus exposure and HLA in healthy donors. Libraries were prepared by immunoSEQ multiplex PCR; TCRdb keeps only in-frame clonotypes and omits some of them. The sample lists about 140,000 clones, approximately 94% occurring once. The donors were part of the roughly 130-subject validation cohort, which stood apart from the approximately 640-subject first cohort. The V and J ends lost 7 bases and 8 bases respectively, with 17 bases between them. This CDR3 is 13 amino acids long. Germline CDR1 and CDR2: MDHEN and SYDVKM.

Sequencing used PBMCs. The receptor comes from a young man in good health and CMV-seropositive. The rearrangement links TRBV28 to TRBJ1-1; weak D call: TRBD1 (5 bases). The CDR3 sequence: CASIQKVGAEAFF. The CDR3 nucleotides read TGTGCCAGCATTCAGAAGGTAGGGGCAGAAGCTTTCTTT.